These 27 T cell receptor beta chains were sequenced from one sample in a study of T cell responses to AZD1222 COVID-19 vaccine. Measured with immunoSEQ multiplex PCR; TCRdb has only the in-frame clones, and not every one. Of 150,000 to 200,000 clones listed, about 88% are singletons. Sequencing was performed on peripheral blood, taken 28 days after the second AZD1222 dose. All receptors come from an adult who received the AZD1222 COVID-19 vaccine.

The V and J genes are TRBV5-1 and TRBJ1-1; 7 nucleotides agree with TRBD1. The CDR3 is 13 amino acids. J lost 5 bases, V lost 4 bases, and 5 bases had no gene match. The germline V gene encodes CDR1 SGHRS and CDR2 YFSETQ. This CDR3 is CASSRQGGTEAFF. The CDR3 DNA sequence: TGCGCCAGCAGCCGTCAGGGGGGAACTGAAGCTTTCTTT.

The V call is TRBV3-1 (or the pseudogene TRBV3-2), the J call TRBJ2-7; no definite D call. The CDR3 is 14 amino acids. Germline lookup yields CDR1 LGHDT and CDR2 YNNKEL (reference sequence). Trimming took 1 base from V and 2 from J, leaving 9 bases between them. CDR3 amino acids: CASSQVIDPYEQYF. In DNA form, the CDR3 reads TGTGCCAGCAGCCAAGTGATAGACCCCTACGAGCAGTACTTC.

This rearrangement joins TRBV5-1 to TRBJ2-5, with 7 bases fitting TRBD1. The trim removed 0 bases at V and 2 bases at J, leaving 4 bases unmatched. In germline, CDR1 is SGHRS, CDR2 YFSETQ. The CDR3 covers 15 residues. The DNA of the CDR3 is TGCGCCAGCAGCTTGGTAAGGGACAGTCAAGAGACCCAGTACTTC. It yields the protein CASSLVRDSQETQYF.

The chain combines TRBV7-3 with TRBJ2-2, with D possibly being TRBD1 (6 bases). V lost 2 bases and J 6 bases, leaving 7 bases between the germline ends. Germline loops: CDR1 SGHTA, CDR2 FQGTGA. This CDR3 spans 13 amino acids. The CDR3 reads CASSLQGSGELFF. The CDR3 DNA reads TGTGCCAGCAGCTTACAGGGGTCCGGGGAGCTGTTTTTT.

This clone was seen more than once but under ten times. This specimen includes other DNA sequences encoding the same CDR3. The chain is built from TRBV7-3 and TRBJ2-2; a possible D gene is TRBD1 (5 bases). Trimming took off 2 bases at V and 0 bases at J, with 7 bases between the two ends. This CDR3 spans 15 amino acids. Germline V gene lookup returns CDR1 SGHTA and CDR2 FQGTGA. The CDR3 reads CASSLQGANTGELFF. CDR3 sequence (DNA): TGTGCCAGCAGCTTACAGGGTGCGAACACCGGGGAGCTGTTTTTT.

This clone is a singleton in its sample. The chain recombines TRBV19 with TRBJ2-5; D is perhaps TRBD1 (6 bases). This CDR3 region has 14 residues. Germline V CDR1 and CDR2: LNHDA, SQIVND (reference sequence). V was clipped by 1 base and J by 5 bases, with 11 bases between them. The CDR3 loop is CASSIATGRETQYF. In nucleotides, the CDR3 is TGTGCCAGTAGTATAGCAACAGGGCGGGAGACCCAGTACTTC.

The chain joins TRBV30 to TRBJ1-2; D unresolved. This CDR3 has 12 amino acids. Germline CDR1 and CDR2: GTSNPN and SVGIG (reference sequence). V lost 3 bases to trimming and J lost 8 bases, with 13 bases between them. The chain's CDR3 is CAWRPVDPGYTF. CDR3 nucleotides: TGTGCCTGGAGGCCCGTAGATCCCGGCTACACCTTC.

The chain recombines TRBV20-1 with TRBJ1-4; D is ambiguous. Trimming took off 3 bases at V and 11 bases at J, with 10 bases between the two ends. Germline assignment: CDR1 DFQATT and CDR2 SNEGSKA (reference sequence). This CDR3 region has 11 residues. The CDR3: CSASILGKLFF. In DNA, the CDR3 is TGCAGTGCTAGTATCTTGGGCAAACTGTTTTTT.

The V gene is TRBV28, the J gene TRBJ2-2; maybe TRBD2 (6 bases). This CDR3 has 15 amino acids. The germline V gene has CDR1 MDHEN and CDR2 SYDVKM. V gave up 11 bases and J gave up 4 bases, with 20 bases separating them. CDR3 sequence (DNA): TGTGCCGCCATCCACGGCGGGACCTTCACCGGGGAGCTGTTTTTT. Translated, it gives CAAIHGGTFTGELFF.

This chain connects TRBV28 to TRBJ2-7, with 10 nucleotides matching TRBD1. Trimming cost V 6 bases and J 3 bases; bases outside gene matches: 8. This CDR3 has 15 residues. CDR1 MDHEN and CDR2 SYDVKM come from the germline V gene. The CDR3 nucleotides read TGTGCCAGCAGATCGATCCGGGACAGGGGCTACGAGCAGTACTTC. Translating it yields CASRSIRDRGYEQYF.

The chain has TRBV7-2 and TRBJ2-1; 7 positions agree with TRBD2. The CDR3 loop spans 15 amino acids. Germline V CDR1 and CDR2: SGHTA, FQGNSA. J was trimmed by 5 bases and V by 6 bases; bases with no gene match: 10. The CDR3 bases are TGTGCCAGCAGGACCGTGGGGCTAGCGGACAATGAGCAGTTCTTC. Its translation is CASRTVGLADNEQFF.

J is TRBJ1-1 and V is TRBV19, with TRBD1 as a possible D gene (6 bases). CDR1 and CDR2 (germline): LNHDA, SQIVND (reference sequence). This CDR3 spans 14 amino acids. The germline V and J ends were trimmed by 9 bases and 3 bases, with 17 bases remaining between them. The CDR3 here is CARSLGGRDTEAFF. CDR3 coding DNA: TGTGCCAGATCCCTAGGGGGTAGGGACACTGAAGCTTTCTTT.

This clone was seen a few times. CDR3 in DNA: TGTGCCACTAACCCGGGACAGGGTATTAACGAGCAGTACTTC. This codes for CATNPGQGINEQYF. The chain employs TRBV19 and TRBJ2-7, with 9 bases aligning to TRBD1. Germline V CDR1 and CDR2: LNHDA, SQIVND (reference sequence). V was pared by 10 bases and J by 5 bases, with 12 bases of the junction left unmatched. The CDR3 extends over 14 amino acids.

V gene TRBV4-3 combines with J gene TRBJ2-1, with D tentatively TRBD2 (6 bases). V shed 0 bases and J shed 9 bases, with 15 bases lying between them. The V gene's germline CDR1 is LGHNA and CDR2 YSLEER. The CDR3 runs to 15 residues. The CDR3 sequence: CASSQDPGAGGEQFF. CDR3 sequence (DNA): TGCGCCAGCAGCCAAGACCCGGGAGCCGGGGGTGAGCAGTTCTTC.

The chain carries TRBV3-1 (or the pseudogene TRBV3-2) and TRBJ2-1; D might be TRBD2 (5 bases). Germline V gene data show CDR1 as LGHDT and CDR2 as YNNKEL (reference sequence). The CDR3 consists of 13 residues. Between the trimmed V and J ends, which lost 4 bases and 8 bases, there was a span of 12 bases. The CDR3 protein is CASSLPGSHEQFF. In DNA form, the CDR3 reads TGTGCCAGCAGCCTACCGGGGTCGCATGAGCAGTTCTTC.

The chain is built from TRBV18 and TRBJ1-2, with a possible D match to TRBD1 (6 bases). V dropped 2 bases and J dropped 6 bases, with 10 bases sitting between them. This CDR3 region has 13 residues. Germline V gene lookup returns CDR1 KGHSH and CDR2 LQKENI. The CDR3, as DNA: TGTGCCAGCTCACCAGCGGGGGGCCATGGCTACACCTTC. This translates into CASSPAGGHGYTF.

The table lists this clone with a count of one. This chain links TRBV28 with TRBJ1-2; D gene uncertain. CDR3 length: 12 amino acids. Deletions cut 1 base from V and 7 bases from J, with 7 bases between. From germline, CDR1 is MDHEN and CDR2 SYDVKM. CDR3 sequence (DNA): TGTGCCAGCAGTTTATACGGTAGTGGCTACACCTTC. It codes for CASSLYGSGYTF.

The chain carries TRBV2 and TRBJ1-5; D may be TRBD1 (5 bases). Trimming stripped 7 bases from V and 1 base from J, with 11 bases between. Germline V gives CDR1 SNHLY, CDR2 FYNNEI. The CDR3 contains 14 residues. In DNA, the CDR3 is TGTGCCAGCACTTCGACAGCAAGCAATCAGCCCCAGCATTTT. This codes for CASTSTASNQPQHF.

V usage is TRBV9 and J usage is TRBJ2-3; 9 bases map to TRBD2. From germline, CDR1 is SGDLS and CDR2 YYNGEE. J was trimmed by 8 bases and V by 4 bases; bases with no gene match: 23. The CDR3 is 19 residues long. The CDR3 DNA reads TGTGCCAGCAGCCTCTCTAGTGGCGGACTAGCGCTCGACGGTGGTACGCAGTATTTT. This encodes CASSLSSGGLALDGGTQYF.

This clone was counted once. This chain joins TRBV6-5 and TRBJ2-7, with TRBD2 as a possible D gene (6 bases). This CDR3 contains 13 residues. Germline V gene sequence: CDR1 MNHEY, CDR2 SVGAGI. V lost 7 bases and J 3 bases, leaving 13 bases between the germline ends. CDR3 sequence reads: CASTEGVGYEQYF. Written as DNA, the CDR3 is TGTGCCAGCACGGAGGGTGTTGGCTACGAGCAGTACTTC.

This clone was seen only once. This specimen includes other DNA sequences encoding the same CDR3. The chain combines TRBV28 with TRBJ2-5; D possibly corresponds to TRBD2 (6 bases). Looked up from germline, CDR1 is MDHEN and CDR2 is SYDVKM. V was trimmed by 2 bases and J by 5 bases, leaving 9 bases between them. There are 13 residues in the CDR3. The CDR3 DNA follows: TGTGCCAGCAGTTTAGGAGGGCTTGAGACCCAGTACTTC. Translating gives CASSLGGLETQYF.

Worth noting for this clone: Within the sample, other DNA sequences also encode this same CDR3. V is TRBV24-1 and J is TRBJ2-3; D gene ambiguous. Germline CDR1 reads KGHDR; CDR2 reads SFDVKD. V was clipped by 4 bases and J by 4 bases, with 5 bases between them. The CDR3 has 12 amino acids. CDR3 loop: CATSDLSDTQYF. The CDR3 region has the DNA TGTGCCACCAGTGACCTATCAGATACGCAGTATTTT.

The rearrangement links TRBV30 to TRBJ2-7; D not resolved. V lost 3 bases to trimming and J lost 0 bases, with 12 bases between them. CDR3 length: 14 amino acids. Germline CDR1 is GTSNPN and CDR2 is SVGIG (reference sequence). The CDR3 DNA follows: TGTGCCTGGAGCCGACGGGCCAGCTCCTACGAGCAGTACTTC. Translated, it gives CAWSRRASSYEQYF.

This chain connects TRBV4-3 to TRBJ2-3, with 7 bases lining up with TRBD1. V shed 3 bases, J shed 3 bases, and the junction held 6 bases outside the gene matches. This CDR3 has 15 amino acids. The germline V gene encodes CDR1 LGHNA and CDR2 YSLEER. CDR3 sequence reads: CASSQTGIYTDTQYF. CDR3 sequence (DNA): TGCGCCAGCAGCCAGACAGGGATTTATACAGATACGCAGTATTTT.

The chain carries TRBV6-6 and TRBJ2-5; possibly TRBD1 for D (6 bases). From germline, CDR1 is MNHNY and CDR2 SVGAGI (reference sequence). V shed 6 bases and J shed 4 bases, with 15 bases lying between them. The CDR3 is 14 amino acids. Here the CDR3 reads CASSPRQVGETQYF. The CDR3 nucleotides read TGTGCCAGCAGCCCCAGACAGGTGGGAGAGACCCAGTACTTC.

The chain has TRBV11-3 and TRBJ2-1; TRBD2 matches at 8 bases. With V trimmed by 0 bases and J by 8 bases, 12 bases remained unmatched. Germline assignment: CDR1 SGHNT and CDR2 YENEEA. CDR3 length equals 17 residues. CDR3 sequence (DNA): TGTGCCAGCAGCTTAGATTTGGGAACTAGCGGAGTCCATGAGCAGTTCTTC. It specifies CASSLDLGTSGVHEQFF.

This clone showed up just once. This chain links TRBV27 with TRBJ2-2; D is unclear. Germline lookup yields CDR1 MNHEY and CDR2 SMNVEV (reference sequence). The CDR3 length is 14 residues. V was pared by 6 bases and J by 4 bases, with 12 bases between. CDR3 DNA sequence: TGTGCCAGCAGCCGAGCTCCCGCCACCGGGGAGCTGTTTTTT. Protein: CASSRAPATGELFF.